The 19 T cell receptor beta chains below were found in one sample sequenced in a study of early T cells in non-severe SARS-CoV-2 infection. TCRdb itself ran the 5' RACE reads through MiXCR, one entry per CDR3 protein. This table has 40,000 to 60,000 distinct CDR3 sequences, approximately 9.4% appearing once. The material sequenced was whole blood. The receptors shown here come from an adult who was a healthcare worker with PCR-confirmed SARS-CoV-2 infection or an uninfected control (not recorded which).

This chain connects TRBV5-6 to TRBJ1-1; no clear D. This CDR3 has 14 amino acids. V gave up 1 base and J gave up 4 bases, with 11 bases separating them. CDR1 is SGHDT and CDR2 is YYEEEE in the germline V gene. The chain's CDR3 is CASSLPRKATEAFF. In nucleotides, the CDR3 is TGTGCCAGCAGCTTGCCGAGGAAGGCCACTGAAGCTTTCTTT.

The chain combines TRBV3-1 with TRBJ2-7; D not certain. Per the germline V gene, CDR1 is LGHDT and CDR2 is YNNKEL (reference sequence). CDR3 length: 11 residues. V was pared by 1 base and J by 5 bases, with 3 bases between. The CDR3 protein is CASSQGHEQYF. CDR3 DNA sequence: TGTGCCAGCAGCCAAGGCCACGAGCAGTACTTC.

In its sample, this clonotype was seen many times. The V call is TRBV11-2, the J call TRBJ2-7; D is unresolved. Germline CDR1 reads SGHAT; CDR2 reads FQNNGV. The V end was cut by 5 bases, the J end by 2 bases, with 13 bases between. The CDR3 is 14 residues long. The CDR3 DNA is TGTGCCAGCAGCCTCCACGACGGACCCTACGAGCAGTACTTC. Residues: CASSLHDGPYEQYF.

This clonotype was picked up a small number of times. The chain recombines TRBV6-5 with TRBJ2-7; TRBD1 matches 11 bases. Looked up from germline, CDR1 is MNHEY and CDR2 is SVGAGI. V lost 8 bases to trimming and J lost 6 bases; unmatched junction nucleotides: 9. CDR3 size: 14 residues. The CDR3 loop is CASGPADRGREQYF. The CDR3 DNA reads TGTGCCAGCGGCCCAGCGGACAGGGGGCGCGAGCAGTACTTC.

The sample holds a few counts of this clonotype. CDR3 DNA: TGTGCCAGCAGGAGCGAGGGCAGCAGCTCTGGAAACACCATATATTTT. It yields the protein CASRSEGSSSGNTIYF. J is TRBJ1-3 and V is TRBV6-6; D remains unclear. Germline V gene sequence: CDR1 MNHNY, CDR2 SVGAGI (reference sequence). The CDR3 runs 16 residues. Trimming shortened V by 6 bases and J by 0 bases, and 15 bases separated the two germline ends.

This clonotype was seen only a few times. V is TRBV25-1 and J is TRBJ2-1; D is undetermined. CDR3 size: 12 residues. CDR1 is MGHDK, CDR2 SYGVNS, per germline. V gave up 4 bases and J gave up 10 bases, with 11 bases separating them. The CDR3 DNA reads TGTGCCAGCAGTGCCTTGTTGGGGGAGCAGTTCTTC. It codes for CASSALLGEQFF.

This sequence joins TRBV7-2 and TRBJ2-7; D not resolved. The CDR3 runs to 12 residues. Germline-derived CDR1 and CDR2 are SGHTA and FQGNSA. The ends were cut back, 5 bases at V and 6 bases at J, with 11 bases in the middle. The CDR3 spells CASSVTSGEQYF. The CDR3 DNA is TGTGCCAGCAGCGTTACCTCGGGCGAGCAGTACTTC.

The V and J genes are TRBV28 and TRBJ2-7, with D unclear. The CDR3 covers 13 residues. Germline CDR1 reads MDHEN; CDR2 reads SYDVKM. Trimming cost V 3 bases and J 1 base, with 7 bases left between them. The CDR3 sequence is CASSFGDSYEQYF. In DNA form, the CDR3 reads TGTGCCAGCAGTTTTGGGGATTCCTACGAGCAGTACTTC. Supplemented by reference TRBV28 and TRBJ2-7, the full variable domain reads DVKVTQSSRYLVKRTGEKVFLECVQDMDHENMFWYRQDPGLGLRLIYFSYDVKMKEKGDIPEGYSVSREKKERFSLILESASTNQTSMYLCASSFGDSYEQYFGPGTRLTVT.

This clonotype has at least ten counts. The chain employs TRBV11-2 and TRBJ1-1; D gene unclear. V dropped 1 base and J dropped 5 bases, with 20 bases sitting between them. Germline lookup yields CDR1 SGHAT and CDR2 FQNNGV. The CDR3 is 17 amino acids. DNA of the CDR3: TGTGCCAGCAGCTTAGGGGCCCTGTTTGCAGTAGGGACTGAAGCTTTCTTT. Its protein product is CASSLGALFAVGTEAFF.

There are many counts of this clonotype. The CDR3 sequence: CASSSAGTNTEAFF. As DNA, the CDR3 is TGTGCCAGCAGTTCTGCCGGGACGAACACTGAAGCTTTCTTT. The chain is built from TRBV12-3 or TRBV12-4 and TRBJ1-1, with D perhaps matching TRBD1 (5 bases). V gave up 4 bases and J gave up 1 base, with 10 bases separating them. This CDR3 has 14 residues.

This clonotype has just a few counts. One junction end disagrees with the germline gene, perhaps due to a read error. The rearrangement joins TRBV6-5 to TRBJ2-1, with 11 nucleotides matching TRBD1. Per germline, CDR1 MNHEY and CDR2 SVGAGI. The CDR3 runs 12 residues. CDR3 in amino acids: CASSSGQGASLF. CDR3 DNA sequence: TGTGCCAGCAGTTCAGGACAGGGGGCCTCACTCTTC.

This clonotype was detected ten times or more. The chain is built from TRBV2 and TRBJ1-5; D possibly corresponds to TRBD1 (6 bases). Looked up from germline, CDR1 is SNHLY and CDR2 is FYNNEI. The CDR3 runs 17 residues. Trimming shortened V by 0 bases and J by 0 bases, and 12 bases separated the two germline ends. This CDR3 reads CASSEAGRGFSNQPQHF. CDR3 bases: TGTGCCAGCAGTGAAGCGGGCAGGGGCTTTAGCAATCAGCCCCAGCATTTT.

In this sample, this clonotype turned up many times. The CDR3, as DNA: TGTGCCAGCAGCCCCCCGGGACTAGCGGTCATTTCCGAGCAGTACTTC. Protein sequence: CASSPPGLAVISEQYF. The chain couples TRBV11-2 to TRBJ2-7, with TRBD2 matching 11 bases. Germline loops: CDR1 SGHAT, CDR2 FQNNGV. V shed 5 bases, J shed 6 bases, and the junction held 12 bases outside the gene matches. CDR3 size: 16 residues.

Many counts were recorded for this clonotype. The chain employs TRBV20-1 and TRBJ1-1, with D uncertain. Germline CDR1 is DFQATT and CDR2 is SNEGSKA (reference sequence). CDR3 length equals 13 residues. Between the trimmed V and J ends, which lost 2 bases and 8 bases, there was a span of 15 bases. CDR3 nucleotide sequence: TGCAGTGCTAGAAGAGGAGGGAAGGTGGAAGCTTTCTTT. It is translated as CSARRGGKVEAFF.

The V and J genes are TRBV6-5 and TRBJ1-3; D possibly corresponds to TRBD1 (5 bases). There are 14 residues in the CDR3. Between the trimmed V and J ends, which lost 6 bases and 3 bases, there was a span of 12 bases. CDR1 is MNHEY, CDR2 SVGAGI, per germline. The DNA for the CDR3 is TGTGCCAGCAGCTCGGGGCCAGATGGAAACACCATATATTTT. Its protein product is CASSSGPDGNTIYF.

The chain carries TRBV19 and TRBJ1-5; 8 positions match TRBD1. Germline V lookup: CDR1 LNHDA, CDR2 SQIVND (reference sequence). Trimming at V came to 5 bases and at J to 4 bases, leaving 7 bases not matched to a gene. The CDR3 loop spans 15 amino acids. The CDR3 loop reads CASSGTGGMNQPQHF. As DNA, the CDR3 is TGTGCCAGTAGTGGGACAGGAGGGATGAATCAGCCCCAGCATTTT.

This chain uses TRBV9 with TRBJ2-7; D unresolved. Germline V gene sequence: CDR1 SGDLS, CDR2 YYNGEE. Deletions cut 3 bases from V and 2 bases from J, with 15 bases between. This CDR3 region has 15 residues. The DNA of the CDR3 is TGTGCCAGCAGCGAGTCCCCCCTGAGAGCCTACGAGCAGTACTTC. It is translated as CASSESPLRAYEQYF.

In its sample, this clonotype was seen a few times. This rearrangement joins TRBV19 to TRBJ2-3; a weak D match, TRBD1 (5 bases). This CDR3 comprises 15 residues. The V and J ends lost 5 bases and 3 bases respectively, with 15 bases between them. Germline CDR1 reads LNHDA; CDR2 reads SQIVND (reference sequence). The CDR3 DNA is TGTGCCAGTAGTGCGCAGGGCCCCGGGACAGATACGCAGTATTTT. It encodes CASSAQGPGTDTQYF.

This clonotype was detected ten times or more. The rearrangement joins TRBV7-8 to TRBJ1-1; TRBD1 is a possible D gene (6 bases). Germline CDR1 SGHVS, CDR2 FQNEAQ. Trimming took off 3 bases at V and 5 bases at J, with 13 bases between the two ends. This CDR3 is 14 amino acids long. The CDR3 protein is CASSLVAGETEAFF. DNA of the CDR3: TGTGCCAGCAGCTTGGTTGCAGGGGAAACTGAAGCTTTCTTT.